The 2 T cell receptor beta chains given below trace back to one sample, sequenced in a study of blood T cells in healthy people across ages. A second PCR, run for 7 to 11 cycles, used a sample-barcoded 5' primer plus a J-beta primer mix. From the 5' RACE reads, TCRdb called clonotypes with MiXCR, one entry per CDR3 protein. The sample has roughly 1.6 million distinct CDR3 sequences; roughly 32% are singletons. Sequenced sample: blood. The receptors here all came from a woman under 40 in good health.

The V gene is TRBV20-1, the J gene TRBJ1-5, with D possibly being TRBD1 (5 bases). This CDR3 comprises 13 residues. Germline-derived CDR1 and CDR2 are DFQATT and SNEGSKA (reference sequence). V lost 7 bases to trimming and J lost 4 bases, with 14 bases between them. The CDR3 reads CSVQPRENQPQHF. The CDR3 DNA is TGCAGTGTACAGCCCAGGGAGAATCAGCCCCAGCATTTT.

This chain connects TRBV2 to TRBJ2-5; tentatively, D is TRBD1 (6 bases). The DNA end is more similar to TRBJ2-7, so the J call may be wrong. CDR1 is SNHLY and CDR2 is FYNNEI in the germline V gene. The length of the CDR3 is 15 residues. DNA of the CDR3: TGTGCCAGCAGTCTGGACGTTACAGGGTTGAACGAGCAGTACTTC. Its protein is CASSLDVTGLNEQYF.